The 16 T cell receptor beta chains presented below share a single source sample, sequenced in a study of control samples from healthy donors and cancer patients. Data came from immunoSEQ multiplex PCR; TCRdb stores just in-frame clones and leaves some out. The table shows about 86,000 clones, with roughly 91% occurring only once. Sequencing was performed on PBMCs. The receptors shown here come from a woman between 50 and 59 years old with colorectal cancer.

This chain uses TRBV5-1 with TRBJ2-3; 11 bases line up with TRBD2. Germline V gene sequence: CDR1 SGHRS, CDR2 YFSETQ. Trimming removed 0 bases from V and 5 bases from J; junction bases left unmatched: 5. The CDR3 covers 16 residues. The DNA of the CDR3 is TGCGCCAGCAGCTTGGGGTCTAGCGGGGGGATAGATACGCAGTATTTT. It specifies CASSLGSSGGIDTQYF.

CDR3: CASTPSRISSYEQYV. As DNA, the CDR3 is TGTGCCAGCACCCCTAGTCGGATAAGCTCCTACGAGCAGTACGTC. The rearrangement joins TRBV27 to TRBJ2-7; D unresolved. This CDR3 contains 15 residues. The germline V gene encodes CDR1 MNHEY and CDR2 SMNVEV (reference sequence). The V end lost 7 bases, the J end lost 0 bases, and 16 bases lay between the germline ends.

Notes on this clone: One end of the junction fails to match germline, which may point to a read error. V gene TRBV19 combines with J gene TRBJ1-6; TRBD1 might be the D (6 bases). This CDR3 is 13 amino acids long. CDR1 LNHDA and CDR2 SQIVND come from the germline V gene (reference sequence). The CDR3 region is CASNRDYNSPLYF. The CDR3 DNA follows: TGTGCCAGTAACAGGGATTATAATTCACCCCTCTACTTT.

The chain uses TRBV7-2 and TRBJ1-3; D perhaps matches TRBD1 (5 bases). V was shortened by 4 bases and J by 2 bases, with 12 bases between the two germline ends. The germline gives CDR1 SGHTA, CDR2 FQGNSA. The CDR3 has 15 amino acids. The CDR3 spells CASSSRGAAGNTIYF. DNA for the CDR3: TGTGCCAGCAGCTCGCGTGGGGCCGCTGGAAACACCATATATTTT.

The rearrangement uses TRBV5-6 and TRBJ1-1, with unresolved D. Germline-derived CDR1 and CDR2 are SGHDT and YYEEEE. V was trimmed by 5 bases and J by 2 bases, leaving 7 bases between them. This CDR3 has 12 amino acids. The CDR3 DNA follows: TGTGCCAGCAGTTTTTATAACACTGAAGCTTTCTTT. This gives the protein CASSFYNTEAFF.

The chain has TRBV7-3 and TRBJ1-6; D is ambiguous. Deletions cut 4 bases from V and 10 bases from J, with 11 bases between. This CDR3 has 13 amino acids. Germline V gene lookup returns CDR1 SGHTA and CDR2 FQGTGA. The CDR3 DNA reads TGTGCCAGCAGCTCCCTTTTGGGGTCACCCCTCCACTTT. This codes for CASSSLLGSPLHF.

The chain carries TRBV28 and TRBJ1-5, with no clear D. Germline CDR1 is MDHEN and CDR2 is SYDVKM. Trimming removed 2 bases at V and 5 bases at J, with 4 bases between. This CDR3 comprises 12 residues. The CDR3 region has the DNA TGTGCCAGCAGTTTACGGGATCAGCCCCAGCATTTT. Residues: CASSLRDQPQHF.

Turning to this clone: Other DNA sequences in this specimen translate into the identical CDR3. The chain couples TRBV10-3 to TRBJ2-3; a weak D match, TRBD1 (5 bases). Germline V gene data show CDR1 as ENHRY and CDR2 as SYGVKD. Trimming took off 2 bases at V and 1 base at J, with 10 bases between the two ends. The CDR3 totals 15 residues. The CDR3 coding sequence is TGTGCCATCAGTGAGAGGGGCGGTGGCACAGATACGCAGTATTTT. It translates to CAISERGGGTDTQYF.

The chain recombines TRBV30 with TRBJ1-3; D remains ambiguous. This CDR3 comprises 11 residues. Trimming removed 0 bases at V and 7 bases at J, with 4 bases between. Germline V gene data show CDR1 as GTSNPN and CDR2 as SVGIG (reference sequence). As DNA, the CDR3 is TGTGCCTGGAGTGTACGTAACACCATATATTTT. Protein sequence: CAWSVRNTIYF. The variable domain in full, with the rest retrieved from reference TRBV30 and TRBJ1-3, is SQTIHQWPATLVQPVGSPLSLECTVEGTSNPNLYWYRQAAGRGLQLLFYSVGIGQISSEVPQNLSASRPQDRQFILSSKKLLLSDSGFYLCAWSVRNTIYFGEGSWLTVV.

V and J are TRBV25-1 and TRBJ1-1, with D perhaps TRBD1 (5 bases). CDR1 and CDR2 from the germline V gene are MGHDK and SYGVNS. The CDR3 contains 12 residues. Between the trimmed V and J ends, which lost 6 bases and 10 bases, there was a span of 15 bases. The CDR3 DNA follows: TGTGCCAGCAGATCTGGGGACCTTGGAGCTTTCTTT. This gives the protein CASRSGDLGAFF.

CDR3 in amino acids: CASSSHTGRVSEAFF. The CDR3 DNA reads as TGTGCCAGCAGTTCCCACACCGGCAGGGTATCTGAAGCTTTCTTT. J is TRBJ1-1 and V is TRBV28; maybe TRBD1 (5 bases). V lost 4 bases and J lost 6, with 18 bases in between. Looked up from germline, CDR1 is MDHEN and CDR2 is SYDVKM. The CDR3 loop spans 15 amino acids.

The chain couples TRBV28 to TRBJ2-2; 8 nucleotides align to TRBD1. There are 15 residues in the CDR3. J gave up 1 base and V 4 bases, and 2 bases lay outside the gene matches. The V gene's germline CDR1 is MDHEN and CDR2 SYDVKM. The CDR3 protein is CASSSQGVNTGELFF. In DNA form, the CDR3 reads TGTGCCAGCAGTTCACAGGGGGTGAACACCGGGGAGCTGTTTTTT.

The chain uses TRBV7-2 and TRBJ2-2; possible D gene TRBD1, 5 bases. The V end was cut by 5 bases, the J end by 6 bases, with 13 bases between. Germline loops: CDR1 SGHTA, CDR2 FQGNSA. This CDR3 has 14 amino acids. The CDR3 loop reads CASSPSRVSGELFF. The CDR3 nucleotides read TGTGCCAGCAGCCCCTCCAGGGTTTCCGGGGAGCTGTTTTTT.

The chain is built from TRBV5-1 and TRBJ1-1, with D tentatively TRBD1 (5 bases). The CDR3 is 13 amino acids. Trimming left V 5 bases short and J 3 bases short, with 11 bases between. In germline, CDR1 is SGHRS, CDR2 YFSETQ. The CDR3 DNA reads TGCGCCAGCAGGCGGGGGTTGGACACTGAAGCTTTCTTT. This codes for CASRRGLDTEAFF.

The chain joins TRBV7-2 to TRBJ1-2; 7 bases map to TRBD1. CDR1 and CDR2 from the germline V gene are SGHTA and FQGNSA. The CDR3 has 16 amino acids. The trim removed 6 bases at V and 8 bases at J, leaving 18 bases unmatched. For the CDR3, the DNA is TGTGCCAGCAGGCGGTGGGGGACAGAGACCTATGGCGGCTACACCTTC. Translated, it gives CASRRWGTETYGGYTF.

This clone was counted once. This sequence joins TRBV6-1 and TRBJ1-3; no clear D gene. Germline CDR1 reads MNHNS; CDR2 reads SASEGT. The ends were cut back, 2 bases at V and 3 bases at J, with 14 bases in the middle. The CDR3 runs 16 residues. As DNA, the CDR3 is TGTGCCAGCAGTGAAACGGCCCGGAGTGGTGGAAACACCATATATTTT. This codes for CASSETARSGGNTIYF.